This T cell receptor (beta chain) was identified in a study of regulatory T cells in long-lasting Graves disease. Study-wide findings and caveats: Between persistent patients, 2,500 to 3,500 public clonotypes were shared, exceeding the 800 to 1,000 shared between new patients.

Arm-PCR with iRepertoire HTBI primers amplified the CDR3 regions for these TCR beta libraries. TCRdb re-called the multiplex PCR reads through MiXCR, storing one row per CDR3 protein. The sample includes about 430,000 distinct CDR3 sequences, approximately 16% of them seen just once. V shed 4 bases and J 0 bases; nucleotides not matched to a gene: 13. From germline, CDR1 is SGHRS and CDR2 YFSETQ. The CDR3 runs 17 residues. This clonotype has a count of ten or more. Antigen specificity is unknown. The time point: newly diagnosed GD, antithyroid drugs for less than 3 months. PBMCs provided the RNA from which the TCR library was made. The same data also went into a second study, on T cells in Graves' hyperthyroidism and ophthalmopathy.

The TCR comes from a woman aged 40 to 50 with Graves disease. The V gene is TRBV5-1, the J gene TRBJ2-7, with 7 bases fitting TRBD2. Here the sequenced sample was peripheral blood mononuclear cells (PBMCs), taken at new diagnosis, from a patient treated with antithyroid drugs. This CDR3 is CASSPRPSGVSSYEQYF. For the CDR3, the DNA is TGCGCCAGCAGCCCGCGTCCCAGCGGGGTAAGCTCCTACGAGCAGTACTTC.